A selection of T cell receptor beta chains follows, all from one sample in a study of early T cells in non-severe SARS-CoV-2 infection. TCRdb re-derived calls from the 5' RACE reads in MiXCR, one entry per CDR3 protein. Here the sample spans tens of thousands of distinct CDR3 sequences, roughly a tenth being singletons. Sequenced sample: whole blood. The receptors were gathered from an adult who was a healthcare worker with PCR-confirmed SARS-CoV-2 infection or an uninfected control (not recorded which). CDR3s include the opening cysteine and the closing phenylalanine or tryptophan. The D gene is left open where the match is weak.

d_gene,j_gene,v_gene,CDR3aa
.,TRBJ2-7,TRBV7-9,CASSLVPYEQYF
TRBD2,TRBJ2-7,TRBV20-1,CSAIPGLEVSEQYF
.,TRBJ2-7,TRBV7-2,CASSLSWWQYF
.,TRBJ2-2,TRBV24-1,CATSDPLGTNTGELFF
TRBD1,TRBJ1-6,TRBV11-3,CASSPGGDHSPLHF
.,TRBJ2-1,TRBV2,CASTGDSYNEQFF
.,TRBJ2-6,TRBV6-6,CASSSQLSGANVLTF
.,TRBJ1-5,TRBV19,CASSMLGGGSNQPQHF
.,TRBJ2-2,TRBV2,CATGSSGELFF
TRBD1,TRBJ1-1,TRBV3-1,CASSPGQGEAFF
.,TRBJ1-1,TRBV6-4,CASSDEGHTEAFF
.,TRBJ2-7,TRBV3-1,CASSQDYRGRSYEQYF
.,TRBJ2-7,TRBV6-6,CASSAGTMVEQYF
TRBD1,TRBJ2-1,TRBV7-2,CASSPGTGIYYNEQFF
.,TRBJ2-2,TRBV18,CASSLPSGTGELFF
.,TRBJ2-5,TRBV6-8,CASSYHDSQETQYF
TRBD2,TRBJ2-1,TRBV20-1,CSARDWTRGYNEQFF
TRBD2,TRBJ2-2,TRBV6-2/TRBV6-3,CASSYSQRGIGELFF
TRBD1,TRBJ2-7,TRBV4-3,CASSQDGQGVDEQYF
.,TRBJ2-1,TRBV2,CASSEVSLSYNEQFF
.,TRBJ2-7,TRBV11-2,CASSRQGPTYEQYF
.,TRBJ2-5,TRBV23-1,CASSQSPQTYQETQYF
TRBD1,TRBJ1-5,TRBV30,CAWRGTENQPQHF
TRBD2,TRBJ2-1,TRBV24-1,CATSGRQAGGNEQFF
TRBD1,TRBJ2-7,TRBV7-8,CASSFRQGTDEQYF
.,TRBJ1-1,TRBV29-1,CSVEVGGVEAFF
.,TRBJ1-4,TRBV15,CATSRVGSRATNEKLFF
.,TRBJ2-7,TRBV12-2,CASRSPSGSSYEQYF
TRBD2,TRBJ2-1,TRBV20-1,CSARTTSGYNEQFF
TRBD1,TRBJ1-4,TRBV4-1,CASSQGQVPLVLLANEKLFF
TRBD1,TRBJ2-7,TRBV7-2,CASSIGTGSYEQYF
.,TRBJ2-5,TRBV7-2,CASSFVPQETQYF